This entry features one T cell receptor (beta chain) sequence. Original processing methods: Reference gene primer amplification yielded estimated nucleated cell counts. Assay used: immunoSEQ multiplex PCR; TCRdb lists only in-frame clones, some missing. The V and J calls and clone size were taken over from that table, and D and trimming were inferred from the DNA. Of hundreds of thousands of clones in the sample, roughly nine tenths were seen once. The CDR3 consists of 14 residues. The V gene lost 7 bases and the J gene lost 5 bases, with 18 bases spanning the gap. Germline V gives CDR1 SNHLY, CDR2 FYNNEI. The sample is drawn from a study of blood T cell repertoires in COVID-19. All enrollees were about 18 to 89 years old and from roughly 26 US areas. Participants' own reports of clinical history determined their cohort assignment.

The material sequenced was PBMCs or T cells enriched from blood (not recorded which). This chain connects TRBV2 to TRBJ2-7, with a possible D match to TRBD2 (7 bases). This TCR was sampled from a man between 18 and 29 years old who had recovered from COVID-19. CDR3 in amino acids: CASNVGGPIDEQYF. CDR3 DNA: TGTGCCAGCAACGTGGGGGGGCCTATTGACGAGCAGTACTTC.